These T cell receptor beta chains were read from a single sample in a study of T-cell reconstitution after alpha-beta-depleted transplantation in children. A single record per CDR3 protein comes from TCRdb applying MiXCR to the PCR reads. In the table there are approximately 630,000 distinct CDR3 sequences, around 13% of which are singletons. Sequenced here: PBMCs, sampled before TCRalphabeta/CD19-depleted stem cell transplant. The receptors were sampled from a girl aged 2 to 9 with congenital amegakaryocytic thrombocytopenia, due to receive a stem cell transplant. Both conserved end residues are part of each CDR3. A D gene is named only where the DNA matches it firmly. Clone size is not always given. Where it is, it says once, few, many or a class for expanded clones.

size,D,J,V,DNA,CDR3
many,TRBD2,TRBJ2-1,TRBV29-1,TGCAGCGTTCTAGCGGGAGGGCCATCATACAATGAGCAGTTCTTC,CSVLAGGPSYNEQFF
few,TRBD1,TRBJ2-5,TRBV6-5,TGTGCCAGCAGTTACACCTCTAACAGGGGCCAAGAGACCCAGTACTTC,CASSYTSNRGQETQYF
NA,NA,TRBJ2-2,TRBV5-1,TGCGCCAGCACGGCGGACGGAAACACCGGGGAGCTGTTTTTT,CASTADGNTGELFF
many,NA,TRBJ1-1,TRBV20-1,TGCAGTGCTAGAGCAGACCAGGGGCCCCTTCGAGCTTTCTTT,CSARADQGPLRAFF
NA,TRBD2,TRBJ2-3,TRBV5-5,TGTGCCAGCAGCTCCTCACTAGCGGGTGGGGGGGATACGCAGTATTTT,CASSSSLAGGGDTQYF
many,TRBD2,TRBJ2-3,TRBV20-1,TGCAGTGCTAGCGTTCTAGCGGACTACACAGATACGCAGTATTTT,CSASVLADYTDTQYF
many,NA,TRBJ2-7,TRBV27,TGTGCCAGCAGTTTAGCGGGAAATGGCTACGAGCAGTACTTC,CASSLAGNGYEQYF
many,TRBD2,TRBJ2-1,TRBV20-1,TGCAGTGCTTGGACTAGCGGGACCTACAATGAGCAGTTCTTC,CSAWTSGTYNEQFF
many,NA,TRBJ2-3,TRBV12-3/TRBV12-4,TGTGCCAGCAGGACAGGAGCGGCAGATACGCAGTATTTT,CASRTGAADTQYF
many,NA,TRBJ1-6,TRBV6-5,TGTGCCAGCAGTTACTTTCCCAGAACCAATAATTCACCCCTCCACTTT,CASSYFPRTNNSPLHF
few,NA,TRBJ2-7,TRBV2,TGTGCCGGCAGGGACAACGCCTACGAGCAGTACTTC,CAGRDNAYEQYF
NA,NA,TRBJ2-7,TRBV5-4,TGTGCCATCAGCCTTGGGCACTCCTCCTACGAGCAGTACTTC,CAISLGHSSYEQYF
NA,TRBD2,TRBJ2-1,TRBV20-1,TGCAGTGCAGCTTTAGGGGAGGGGTCCTACAATGAGCAGTTCTTC,CSAALGEGSYNEQFF
few,NA,TRBJ2-1,TRBV12-3/TRBV12-4,TGTGCCAGCAGAGACATCGATGAGCAGTTCTTC,CASRDIDEQFF
many,NA,TRBJ2-1,TRBV15,TGTGCCACCAGCAGAGAACTCAGCTCCTACAATGAGCAGTTCTTC,CATSRELSSYNEQFF
NA,NA,TRBJ1-5,TRBV6-5,TGTGCCAGCAGTTACTCGACGGAATATCAGCCCCAGCATTTT,CASSYSTEYQPQHF
NA,NA,TRBJ2-1,TRBV7-2,TGTGCCAGCAGCTTAGGGGGCATTGGGAATGAGCAGTTCTTC,CASSLGGIGNEQFF
NA,NA,TRBJ2-1,TRBV20-1,TGCAGTGCTGGGGTGGGGGCTAGAAACAATGAGCAGTTCTTC,CSAGVGARNNEQFF
few,TRBD1,TRBJ2-7,TRBV28,TGTGCCAGCAGTTTATATGGGGACAGGGGCTACGAGCAGTACTTC,CASSLYGDRGYEQYF
few,TRBD2,TRBJ2-3,TRBV5-4,TGTGCCAGCAGCCCATCTAGCGGAGCCACAGATACGCAGTATTTT,CASSPSSGATDTQYF
many,NA,TRBJ1-6,TRBV18,TGTGCCAGCTCACCGGAGGATCGATCACCCCTCCACTTT,CASSPEDRSPLHF
many,NA,TRBJ2-1,TRBV20-1,TGCAGTGCCCCAGGGGGGGGCGGAGATTACAATGAGCAGTTCTTC,CSAPGGGGDYNEQFF
many,NA,TRBJ2-7,TRBV6-1,TGTGCCAGCAGCACCGTGGGCTTCACGGTTGGGGAGCAGTACTTC,CASSTVGFTVGEQYF
few,NA,TRBJ2-7,TRBV5-5,TGTGCCAGCAGCTTGGTGCGGGATTCGGCCTACGAGCAGTACTTC,CASSLVRDSAYEQYF
many,TRBD2,TRBJ2-3,TRBV5-1,TGCGCCAGCAGCTTGATGGCGGGAGGTGCGGATACGCAGTATTTT,CASSLMAGGADTQYF
NA,NA,TRBJ2-7,TRBV27,TGTGCCAGCAGTTTATCGGACGGTCTCTACGAGCAGTACTTC,CASSLSDGLYEQYF
NA,NA,TRBJ2-2,TRBV5-4,TGTGCCCACTCCGAGGGGCGGGGGGAGCTGTTTTTT,CAHSEGRGELFF
many,TRBD2,TRBJ2-1,TRBV20-1,TGCAGTGCTAGAGCGGGAGAAAGCGGGAGCTCCTACAATGAGCAGTTCTTC,CSARAGESGSSYNEQFF
few,NA,TRBJ2-1,TRBV5-1,TGCGCCAGCAGCACGGGTATTTTCCATGAGCAGTTCTTC,CASSTGIFHEQFF
NA,NA,TRBJ1-5,TRBV7-8,TGTGCCAGCAGCTTTTTTAATACGAACAATCAGCCCCAGCATTTT,CASSFFNTNNQPQHF
NA,TRBD2,TRBJ2-2,TRBV30,TGTGCCTGGAGTACTAGGGCGGGAGGTTACACCGGGGAGCTGTTTTTT,CAWSTRAGGYTGELFF
NA,NA,TRBJ2-1,TRBV5-1,TGCGCCAGCAGCTTTGGATTAGGGGTCACTCCCTACAATGAGCAGTTCTTC,CASSFGLGVTPYNEQFF
few,NA,TRBJ2-3,TRBV20-1,TGCAGTGCTAGAGTCGAGTCAGATACGCAGTATTTT,CSARVESDTQYF
few,NA,TRBJ2-2,TRBV6-2/TRBV6-3,TGTGCCAGCAGTTTCTTAGACGGGACCGGGGAGCTGTTTTTT,CASSFLDGTGELFF
many,NA,TRBJ1-1,TRBV20-1,TGCAGTGCTAGGCCCGACGGGAACACTGAAGCTTTCTTT,CSARPDGNTEAFF
NA,NA,TRBJ2-2,TRBV19,TGTGCCATAAGAAGTCGGGCAGGGGAATCCGGGGAGCTGTTTTTT,CAIRSRAGESGELFF
few,NA,TRBJ2-1,TRBV20-1,TGCAGTGCTAGAACGTTCCGGGGCGATGAGCAGTTCTTC,CSARTFRGDEQFF
many,TRBD1,TRBJ2-1,TRBV4-1,TGCGCCAGCAGTCCGGGACAGCTGCTTTCCCGCTCCTACAATGAGCAGTTCTTC,CASSPGQLLSRSYNEQFF
many,TRBD2,TRBJ2-1,TRBV7-9,TGTGCCAGCAGCTTACCGTTGCTAGCGGGTATCTACAATGAGCAGTTCTTC,CASSLPLLAGIYNEQFF
many,TRBD2,TRBJ2-7,TRBV20-1,TGCAGTGCTAGTGCGGGAGGGGTCTACGAGCAGTACTTC,CSASAGGVYEQYF
many,TRBD2,TRBJ2-1,TRBV20-1,TGCAGTGCCATCGCCACTAGCGGGAGCCCACAGTTCTTC,CSAIATSGSPQFF
many,TRBD1,TRBJ1-2,TRBV5-1,TGCGCCAGCAGCTTTCTGACAGGGTCCAACTATGGCTACACCTTC,CASSFLTGSNYGYTF
many,TRBD1,TRBJ2-2,TRBV12-3/TRBV12-4,TGTGCCAGCGGGCCTGGACAGGGGGCAATCGGGGAGCTGTTTTTT,CASGPGQGAIGELFF
NA,TRBD1,TRBJ2-7,TRBV12-3/TRBV12-4,TGTGCCAGCAGTTGGACAGGGGCGGAGCAGTACTTC,CASSWTGAEQYF
NA,NA,TRBJ2-1,TRBV6-2/TRBV6-3,TGTGCCAGCAGTTACTCGGGTGTGCCCAATACCTACAATGAGCAGTTCTTC,CASSYSGVPNTYNEQFF
NA,TRBD2,TRBJ2-2,TRBV12-3/TRBV12-4,TGTGCCAGCAGTTTCCTGCGGGAGATCGGGGAGCTGTTTTTT,CASSFLREIGELFF
few,TRBD2,TRBJ2-3,TRBV5-1,TGCGCCAGCAGCTTCCTAACTAGCGGGAGAACGACAGATACGCAGTATTTT,CASSFLTSGRTTDTQYF
many,NA,TRBJ1-1,TRBV10-2,TGCGCCAGCAGTGCGTGGGGGTCTGAAGCTTTCTTT,CASSAWGSEAFF
many,NA,TRBJ2-7,TRBV12-3/TRBV12-4,TGTGCCAGCAGTGCCGACAGTTCCTTCTCCTACGAGCAGTACTTC,CASSADSSFSYEQYF
many,TRBD1,TRBJ1-4,TRBV10-3,TGTGCCATCAGTGAACAGGGGGCGGGGGAAAAACTGTTTTTT,CAISEQGAGEKLFF
many,NA,TRBJ1-2,TRBV5-5,TGTGCCAGCAGCTTGCCAGGGGTAGACTATGGCTACACCTTC,CASSLPGVDYGYTF
many,NA,TRBJ1-4,TRBV20-1,TGCAGTGCCAGAGACGGTACCACTCAGATTTTT,CSARDGTTQIF
few,TRBD2,TRBJ2-1,TRBV19,TGTGCCAGTAGTGTAACTAGCGGGGACGACAATGAGCAGTTCTTC,CASSVTSGDDNEQFF
NA,NA,TRBJ1-6,TRBV12-5,TGTGCTAGTACGTCACGTAATTCACCCCTCCACTTT,CASTSRNSPLHF
NA,NA,TRBJ1-1,TRBV29-1,TGCAGCGTCGCGTTTAGGGACACTGAAGCTTTCTTT,CSVAFRDTEAFF
few,NA,TRBJ1-1,TRBV7-6,TGTGCCAGCAGCTCCGTCGGTCGGGCTGAAGCTTTCTTT,CASSSVGRAEAFF
few,NA,TRBJ2-1,TRBV7-8,TGTGCCAGCAGCTTAGGTACTAGGGGTAACGATGAGCAGTTCTTC,CASSLGTRGNDEQFF
NA,NA,TRBJ1-6,TRBV5-1,TGCGCCAGCAGCCCCTGGGATGCTGGTTCACCCCTCCACTTT,CASSPWDAGSPLHF
NA,NA,TRBJ2-5,TRBV6-6,TGTGCCAGCACCGCAACGGGGACCCAGTACTTC,CASTATGTQYF
many,NA,TRBJ2-2,TRBV29-1,TGCAGCGTTGTACCGGGAGCCAACACCGGGGAGCTGTTTTTT,CSVVPGANTGELFF